The present TCR beta chain was sequenced within a study of blood T cell repertoires in COVID-19. Study-wide background: Samples came from the United States, Italy and Spain, spanning acute and convalescent COVID-19.

Recruits, aged about 18 to 100 years, lived in 20 to 30 US areas. Self-reported history from a screening survey and questionnaire set each donor's cohort. Symptom resolution, clearance, or two negative PCRs marked the recovered donors of Cohort 3. The CDR3 runs to 16 residues. Per germline, CDR1 MGHDK and CDR2 SYGVNS. Trimming took 4 bases from V and 0 from J, leaving 13 bases between them. Assay used: immunoSEQ multiplex PCR; TCRdb lists only in-frame clones, some missing. Here the sample spans more than 250,000 clones, over 75% being singletons. The sample taken for sequencing was PBMCs or T cells enriched from blood (not recorded which). The chain couples TRBV25-1 to TRBJ2-1; D is perhaps TRBD1 (6 bases). The clonotype was recovered from a man aged 25 to 40 who had recovered from COVID-19. As DNA, the CDR3 is TGTGCCAGCAGTGGACAGGACCCGAGCTCCTACAATGAGCAGTTCTTC. This encodes CASSGQDPSSYNEQFF.